This T cell receptor (beta chain) was recorded in a study of blood T cell repertoires in COVID-19. Germline lookup yields CDR1 MNHNS and CDR2 SASEGT. The ends were cut back, 6 bases at V and 6 bases at J, with 14 bases in the middle. CDR3 length equals 13 residues. This table comes from immunoSEQ multiplex PCR, and its TCRdb copy is limited to in-frame clones, with some not included. The data show about 150,000 clones, around four fifths seen once. The rearrangement links TRBV6-1 to TRBJ1-1, with a possible D match to TRBD1 (5 bases). This clonotype was obtained from a woman of 80 years or more with acute or convalescent COVID-19. The sample comprised peripheral blood. The CDR3 bases are TGTGCCAGCAGGCTGACGGGGGGGTCTGAAGCTTTCTTT. Its protein is CASRLTGGSEAFF.